These 21 T cell receptor beta chains were all obtained from the same sample, sequenced in a study of blood T cell repertoires in COVID-19. The method was immunoSEQ multiplex PCR; TCRdb's version includes in-frame clones alone and lacks a portion of them. Of around 220,000 clones listed, 70% to 90% are singletons. The sample comprised peripheral blood. Every receptor here comes from a woman aged 40 to 50 who had recovered from COVID-19.

This sequence joins TRBV29-1 and TRBJ2-5, with D uncertain. Germline loops: CDR1 SQVTM, CDR2 ANQGSEA. V lost 4 bases and J lost 4, with 13 bases in between. The CDR3 is made up of 13 amino acids. DNA of the CDR3: TGCAGCGTTGCAGACTCCCCCGGAGAGACCCAGTACTTC. Its protein product is CSVADSPGETQYF.

J is TRBJ2-3 and V is TRBV11-3; TRBD2 matches at 10 bases. CDR3 size: 15 residues. Per the germline V gene, CDR1 is SGHNT and CDR2 is YENEEA. V lost 3 bases and J lost 3; bases outside the gene matches: 3. The DNA of the CDR3 is TGTGCCAGCAGCTTGGGACTAGCGAGAACAGATACGCAGTATTTT. It encodes CASSLGLARTDTQYF.

Worth noting for this clone: Relative to the germline gene, one junction end is altered; a read error may explain this. J is TRBJ2-1 and V is TRBV7-7, with 11 bases that match TRBD2. Germline V gene sequence: CDR1 SSHAT, CDR2 FNYEAQ (reference sequence). This CDR3 has 14 residues. The DNA of the CDR3 is TGTGCTAGCAGACCGGGACTAGCGGCCAATGAGCAGTTCTTC. Protein product: CASRPGLAANEQFF.

A single count supports this clone. The CDR3 DNA follows: TGCGCCAGCAGCTCACCCGACCGGGACAGGGCGGGCTACACCTTC. Amino acids: CASSSPDRDRAGYTF. This chain uses TRBV5-1 with TRBJ1-2; TRBD1 matches at 9 bases. This CDR3 contains 15 residues. CDR1 and CDR2 from the germline V gene are SGHRS and YFSETQ. J lost 8 bases, V lost 3 bases, and 11 bases had no gene match.

This chain joins TRBV15 and TRBJ2-7, with 8 nucleotides matching TRBD1. This CDR3 has 15 amino acids. Per germline, CDR1 LNHNV and CDR2 YYDKDF (reference sequence). V lost 5 bases, J lost 0 bases, and 6 bases stayed unmatched. The CDR3 DNA reads as TGTGCCACCAGCGGGGGACAGGCGGGCTCCTACGAGCAGTACTTC. Protein: CATSGGQAGSYEQYF.

This chain joins TRBV19 and TRBJ2-7, with 8 bases identical to TRBD1. V gave up 3 bases and J gave up 2 bases; unmatched junction bases: 6. This CDR3 region has 15 residues. CDR1 and CDR2 from the germline V gene are LNHDA and SQIVND (reference sequence). The CDR3 reads CASSIADRAPYEQYF. The DNA of the CDR3 is TGTGCCAGTAGTATTGCGGACAGGGCCCCCTACGAGCAGTACTTC.

This clone was observed once. V gene TRBV5-1 combines with J gene TRBJ1-2; D is perhaps TRBD1 (5 bases). Deletions cut 0 bases from V and 4 bases from J, with 10 bases between. CDR3 length: 14 residues. In germline, CDR1 is SGHRS, CDR2 YFSETQ. The CDR3 DNA reads TGCGCCAGCAGCTTGGTCCCACAGGTCTATGGCTACACCTTC. Amino acids: CASSLVPQVYGYTF.

This clone was seen only a few times. The V and J genes are TRBV4-1 and TRBJ2-1; the D is unclear. The V gene lost 1 base and the J gene lost 4 bases, with 14 bases spanning the gap. Germline-derived CDR1 and CDR2 are MGHRA and YSYEKL. This CDR3 has 16 residues. This CDR3 reads CASSQAGGQGYNEQFF. The CDR3 DNA is TGCGCCAGCAGCCAAGCTGGCGGCCAAGGATACAATGAGCAGTTCTTC.

The J gene is TRBJ1-6, the V gene TRBV15; D is ambiguous. Trimming shortened V by 0 bases and J by 6 bases, and 12 bases separated the two germline ends. Germline V gene sequence: CDR1 LNHNV, CDR2 YYDKDF (reference sequence). This CDR3 has 16 residues. The DNA of the CDR3 is TGTGCCACCAGCAGAGATTTATTACAGCCTAATTCACCCCTCCACTTT. This codes for CATSRDLLQPNSPLHF.

This clone was seen a handful of times. J is TRBJ1-5 and V is TRBV6-5; D gene ambiguous. Germline V gene lookup returns CDR1 MNHEY and CDR2 SVGAGI. The length of the CDR3 is 13 residues. The germline V and J ends were trimmed by 0 bases and 4 bases, with 4 bases remaining between them. The DNA of the CDR3 is TGTGCCAGCAGTTACTCCCTGAATCAGCCCCAGCATTTT. Translated, it gives CASSYSLNQPQHF.

The chain has TRBV4-3 and TRBJ1-2; D is ambiguous. Germline V gives CDR1 LGHNA, CDR2 YSLEER. The V and J ends lost 0 bases and 4 bases respectively, with 9 bases between them. The CDR3 spans 14 residues. CDR3 sequence: CASSQEGRTYGYTF. CDR3 DNA: TGCGCCAGCAGCCAAGAAGGGAGAACCTATGGCTACACCTTC.

This clone showed up just a few times. The V and J genes are TRBV7-2 and TRBJ2-7, with 10 positions matching TRBD1. The J segment lost 2 bases and the V segment lost 5 bases, leaving 6 bases of the junction unmatched. The CDR3 has 15 residues. The germline V gene encodes CDR1 SGHTA and CDR2 FQGNSA. CDR3 nucleotide sequence: TGTGCCAGCAGCCCCCTGGGACAGGGGACCTACGAGCAGTACTTC. Its protein product is CASSPLGQGTYEQYF.

CDR3 in DNA: TGTGCCAGCAGCGTAGTTGCGGGCAGTTTCAATGAGCAGTTCTTC. Translating it yields CASSVVAGSFNEQFF. This chain connects TRBV9 to TRBJ2-1, with D possibly matching TRBD2 (5 bases). This CDR3 comprises 15 residues. Germline CDR1 reads SGDLS; CDR2 reads YYNGEE. The V end was cut by 0 bases, the J end by 6 bases, with 13 bases between. The entire variable domain, with the rest obtained from reference TRBV9 and TRBJ2-1, is as follows: DSGVTQTPKHLITATGQRVTLRCSPRSGDLSVYWYQQSLDQGLQFLIQYYNGEERAKGNILERFSAQQFPDLHSELNLSSLELGDSALYFCASSVVAGSFNEQFFGPGTRLTVL.

This chain joins TRBV7-9 and TRBJ1-4; D is perhaps TRBD1 (6 bases). Germline assignment: CDR1 SEHNR and CDR2 FQNEAQ (reference sequence). There are 15 residues in the CDR3. V lost 2 bases and J 4 bases, leaving 11 bases between the germline ends. The CDR3 nucleotides are TGTGCCAGCAGCTTACCGGACAGTTTTAATGAAAAACTGTTTTTT. This translates into CASSLPDSFNEKLFF.

V gene TRBV7-6 combines with J gene TRBJ2-3, with 13 bases lining up with TRBD2. Germline V gene lookup returns CDR1 SGHVS and CDR2 FNYEAQ. The CDR3 is 17 amino acids. V shed 5 bases and J 3 bases; nucleotides not matched to a gene: 8. For the CDR3, the DNA is TGTGCCAGCAGCGTCGGAGGACTAGCGGGAGCAACAGATACGCAGTATTTT. It encodes CASSVGGLAGATDTQYF. Filled out from reference TRBV7-6 and TRBJ2-3, the complete variable domain reads GAGVSQSPRYKVTKRGQDVALRCDPISGHVSLYWYRQALGQGPEFLTYFNYEAQQDKSGLPNDRFSAERPEGSISTLTIQRTEQRDSAMYRCASSVGGLAGATDTQYFGPGTRLTVL.

The chain recombines TRBV11-2 with TRBJ2-5, with D perhaps matching TRBD1 (5 bases). V lost 6 bases, J lost 5 bases, and 13 bases lay in between. This CDR3 region has 13 residues. In germline, CDR1 is SGHAT, CDR2 FQNNGV. The CDR3 nucleotides are TGTGCCAGCAGTCCACAGGCAGGGGAGACCCAGTACTTC. Translated, it gives CASSPQAGETQYF.

V is TRBV5-1 and J is TRBJ2-6, with TRBD2 as a possible D gene (6 bases). Germline assignment: CDR1 SGHRS and CDR2 YFSETQ. The CDR3 consists of 16 residues. With 5 bases removed from V and 0 bases from J, the gap between germline ends came to 12 bases. CDR3 in DNA: TGCGCCAGCAGTCGGGACGGGAGCTCTGGGGCCAACGTCCTGACTTTC. Translated: CASSRDGSSGANVLTF.

The sample holds one count of this clone. The chain links TRBV19 to TRBJ1-5; no reliable D call. V was cut by 0 bases and J by 7 bases, with 7 bases left in between. The CDR3 spans 13 residues. CDR1 is LNHDA, CDR2 SQIVND, per germline (reference sequence). CDR3 sequence reads: CASSIDSRQPQHF. The CDR3 bases are TGTGCCAGTAGTATAGATAGTCGGCAGCCCCAGCATTTT. Together with reference TRBV19 and TRBJ1-5, the CDR3 gives the full variable domain: DGGITQSPKYLFRKEGQNVTLSCEQNLNHDAMYWYRQDPGQGLRLIYYSQIVNDFQKGDIAEGYSVSREKKESFPLTVTSAQKNPTAFYLCASSIDSRQPQHFGDGTRLSIL.

This chain connects TRBV6-6 to TRBJ2-3; 9 bases match TRBD1. V lost 6 bases and J lost 4; bases outside the gene matches: 11. Germline CDR1 is MNHNY and CDR2 is SVGAGI (reference sequence). This CDR3 contains 16 residues. This chain's CDR3 is CASSPPTGGGSDTQYF. The CDR3 nucleotides are TGTGCCAGCAGCCCCCCCACAGGGGGCGGGTCAGATACGCAGTATTTT.

This chain connects TRBV4-2 to TRBJ2-7; D is undetermined. With 0 bases removed from V and 0 bases from J, the gap between germline ends came to 12 bases. There are 16 residues in the CDR3. CDR1 and CDR2 (germline): LGHNA, YNFKEQ. CDR3 protein: CASSQEASGSSYEQYF. In DNA, the CDR3 is TGTGCCAGCAGCCAAGAGGCCTCTGGCAGCTCCTACGAGCAGTACTTC.

The genes are TRBV3-1 (or the pseudogene TRBV3-2) and TRBJ2-7, with 11 bases identical to TRBD1. Per the germline V gene, CDR1 is LGHDT and CDR2 is YNNKEL (reference sequence). The CDR3 has 16 amino acids. V shed 5 bases and J 4 bases; nucleotides not matched to a gene: 10. CDR3 nucleotides: TGTGCCAGCAGCTCATCACCCGGGGACAGGGGGTACGAGCAGTACTTC. This translates into CASSSSPGDRGYEQYF.